The 29 T cell receptor beta chains reported below all come from one sample, sequenced in a study of control samples from healthy donors and cancer patients (dated by TCRdb to the early 2020s). Libraries came from the immunoSEQ multiplex PCR assay. TCRdb stores this immuneACCESS table with in-frame sequences only. Part of the clones is absent; in the studies checked, under half of the shortfall reflects unresolved V genes, and no reason is known for the rest. Recorded for this sample are about 84,000 clones; 91% of them occurred a single time. Approximately 18% of the sample belongs to the ten largest clones. Sequencing was performed on blood. The receptors were gathered from a man aged 50 to 59 in good health.

A remark on this clone: Here the CDR3 omits its conserved ending phenylalanine or tryptophan, so a read error is the likely source. No DNA is shown, since the ends of the CDR3 on it are uncertain; the CDR3 is the one TCRdb lists. This chain connects TRBV5-6 to TRBJ2-7; the listed D gene, TRBD2, was not tested against the DNA. Germline V lookup: CDR1 SGHDT, CDR2 YYEEEE. The CDR3 spans 13 residues, counting both ends. The CDR3 reads CASSLGGTPVSFL.

This chain uses TRBV5-1 with TRBJ2-3; 14 nucleotides line up with TRBD2. The length of the CDR3 is 16 residues. Germline trimming cut 3 bases from V and 2 bases from J; bases unmatched to any gene: 2. Germline loops: CDR1 SGHRS, CDR2 YFSETQ. CDR3 sequence reads: CASSSGLAGATDTQYF. The CDR3 bases are TGCGCCAGCAGCTCGGGACTAGCGGGGGCCACAGATACGCAGTATTTT.

The chain employs TRBV24-1 and TRBJ1-1; unclear D gene. Germline V gene lookup returns CDR1 KGHDR and CDR2 SFDVKD. This CDR3 comprises 12 residues. Trimming took off 3 bases at V and 1 base at J, with 2 bases between the two ends. This chain's CDR3 is CATSDRNTEAFF. As DNA, the CDR3 is TGTGCCACCAGTGATCGGAACACTGAAGCTTTCTTT.

The chain joins TRBV6-1 to TRBJ1-2; D is possibly TRBD1 (6 bases). V shed 2 bases and J shed 7 bases, with 14 bases lying between them. The CDR3 loop spans 14 amino acids. Germline V CDR1 and CDR2: MNHNS, SASEGT. The CDR3 reads CASSETAGVGGYTF. Here the CDR3 DNA reads TGTGCCAGCAGTGAAACGGCAGGGGTAGGTGGCTACACCTTC.

This rearrangement joins TRBV30 to TRBJ2-3; 8 positions agree with TRBD2. The J segment lost 0 bases and the V segment lost 7 bases, leaving 3 bases of the junction unmatched. There are 13 residues in the CDR3. CDR1 GTSNPN and CDR2 SVGIG come from the germline V gene (reference sequence). The CDR3 region is CAFRLASTDTQYF. DNA of the CDR3: TGTGCCTTCCGACTAGCGAGCACAGATACGCAGTATTTT.

J is TRBJ1-3 and V is TRBV11-2; no clear D gene. Trimming shortened V by 2 bases and J by 4 bases, and 6 bases separated the two germline ends. Germline V gene data show CDR1 as SGHAT and CDR2 as FQNNGV. The CDR3 has 13 residues. The CDR3 is CASSLQSGNTIYF. CDR3 DNA: TGTGCCAGCAGCTTACAGTCCGGAAACACCATATATTTT.

V and J are TRBV19 and TRBJ1-1; tentatively, D is TRBD1 (6 bases). This CDR3 region has 14 residues. V was pared by 2 bases and J by 6 bases, with 13 bases between. Germline values: CDR1 LNHDA, CDR2 SQIVND (reference sequence). The CDR3 DNA is TGTGCCAGTAGTATACCCGGGGGGCCGGCTGAAGCTTTCTTT. This gives the protein CASSIPGGPAEAFF.

Here the CDR3 DNA reads TGTGCCAGCAGCTTTGAGGGAGCCAAAAACATTCAGTACTTC. Residues: CASSFEGAKNIQYF. This rearrangement joins TRBV7-2 to TRBJ2-4; TRBD2 is a possible D gene (5 bases). This CDR3 is 14 amino acids long. V was clipped by 3 bases and J by 0 bases, with 6 bases between them. Per germline, CDR1 SGHTA and CDR2 FQGNSA.

The V and J genes are TRBV7-2 and TRBJ1-2; D is unresolved. Germline V CDR1 and CDR2: SGHTA, FQGNSA. The CDR3 is 14 residues long. Trimming took off 1 base at V and 6 bases at J, with 12 bases between the two ends. CDR3 bases: TGTGCCAGCAGCTTAGGTGGGTTTGCTGATGGCTACACCTTC. Translation: CASSLGGFADGYTF.

The chain uses TRBV24-1 and TRBJ2-7, with 12 bases that match TRBD1. Unmatched junction bases numbered 10, after V lost 5 bases and J lost 3 bases. The germline CDR1 and CDR2 sequences are KGHDR and SFDVKD. The length of the CDR3 is 17 residues. CDR3 bases: TGTGCCACCAGTGCCGCTCCCGGGACAGGGGGCATCTACGAGCAGTACTTC. This codes for CATSAAPGTGGIYEQYF.

This chain links TRBV3-1 (or the pseudogene TRBV3-2) with TRBJ2-7; D uncertain. V gave up 1 base and J gave up 1 base, with 8 bases separating them. CDR3 length: 14 amino acids. CDR1 LGHDT and CDR2 YNNKEL come from the germline V gene (reference sequence). CDR3 sequence (DNA): TGTGCCAGCAGCCAAGTAACTGAATCCTACGAGCAGTACTTC. Translated: CASSQVTESYEQYF.

V is TRBV29-1 and J is TRBJ1-1; no clear D. The CDR3 covers 12 residues. The V and J ends lost 3 bases and 5 bases respectively, with 10 bases between them. CDR1 is SQVTM, CDR2 ANQGSEA, per germline. The chain's CDR3 is CSVDTGGTEAFF. The CDR3 DNA reads TGCAGCGTTGATACCGGCGGGACTGAAGCTTTCTTT.

V and J are TRBV6-5 and TRBJ1-1; no clear D. CDR1 is MNHEY and CDR2 is SVGAGI in the germline V gene. This CDR3 has 14 residues. Trimming pared 2 bases from V and 1 base from J, leaving 8 bases between. CDR3 loop: CASSYRPPNTEAFF. As DNA, the CDR3 is TGTGCCAGCAGTTACCGACCCCCGAACACTGAAGCTTTCTTT.

CDR3 sequence: CASSLNSLGYTF. The CDR3 coding sequence is TGTGCCAGCAGTTTAAACAGCTTAGGCTACACCTTC. The chain combines TRBV12-3 or TRBV12-4 with TRBJ1-2; D is ambiguous. CDR3 length equals 12 residues. V was clipped by 2 bases and J by 8 bases, with 9 bases between them.

The V call is TRBV30, the J call TRBJ1-1; D gene uncertain. V was cut by 4 bases and J by 8 bases, with 11 bases left in between. This CDR3 has 11 residues. Germline V CDR1 and CDR2: GTSNPN, SVGIG (reference sequence). In DNA, the CDR3 is TGTGCCTGGAAGAGGAGAGCCGAAGCTTTCTTT. Its protein product is CAWKRRAEAFF. Combining the CDR3 with reference TRBV30 and TRBJ1-1 gives the whole variable domain SQTIHQWPATLVQPVGSPLSLECTVEGTSNPNLYWYRQAAGRGLQLLFYSVGIGQISSEVPQNLSASRPQDRQFILSSKKLLLSDSGFYLCAWKRRAEAFFGQGTRLTVV.

This sequence joins TRBV7-6 and TRBJ1-4; 7 bases align to TRBD1. The length of the CDR3 is 15 residues. The germline V gene encodes CDR1 SGHVS and CDR2 FNYEAQ. With V trimmed by 7 bases and J by 3 bases, 8 bases remained unmatched. CDR3 sequence (DNA): TGTGCCAGCACAAGACAGGGATCGCCTAATGAAAAACTGTTTTTT. It codes for CASTRQGSPNEKLFF. Together with reference TRBV7-6 and TRBJ1-4, the CDR3 gives the full variable domain: GAGVSQSPRYKVTKRGQDVALRCDPISGHVSLYWYRQALGQGPEFLTYFNYEAQQDKSGLPNDRFSAERPEGSISTLTIQRTEQRDSAMYRCASTRQGSPNEKLFFGSGTQLSVL.

This clone was counted many times. V gene TRBV27 combines with J gene TRBJ1-2; D remains unclear. V dropped 5 bases and J dropped 3 bases, with 16 bases sitting between them. Germline V gives CDR1 MNHEY, CDR2 SMNVEV (reference sequence). This CDR3 has 15 residues. CDR3 loop: CASSPRPTGDYGYTF. DNA for the CDR3: TGTGCCAGCAGTCCTCGACCCACTGGGGACTATGGCTACACCTTC.

The rearrangement links TRBV19 to TRBJ1-2; possibly TRBD1 for D (5 bases). This CDR3 comprises 14 residues. Trimming took 5 bases from V and 8 from J, leaving 18 bases between them. Germline V gene data show CDR1 as LNHDA and CDR2 as SQIVND (reference sequence). In nucleotides, the CDR3 is TGTGCCAGTAGTTCCGGGACTTGGGCGACCGGCTACACCTTC. Translating it yields CASSSGTWATGYTF. Combining the CDR3 with reference TRBV19 and TRBJ1-2 gives the whole variable domain DGGITQSPKYLFRKEGQNVTLSCEQNLNHDAMYWYRQDPGQGLRLIYYSQIVNDFQKGDIAEGYSVSREKKESFPLTVTSAQKNPTAFYLCASSSGTWATGYTFGSGTRLTVV.

The J gene is TRBJ1-1, the V gene TRBV29-1, with TRBD1 matching over 9 bases. This CDR3 has 14 amino acids. Germline CDR1 SQVTM, CDR2 ANQGSEA. The ends lost 1 base at V and 7 bases at J; junction bases unmatched: 7. The CDR3 bases are TGCAGCGTTGAAGGGACAGGGGTAGTGGGTGAAGCTTTCTTT. Its translation is CSVEGTGVVGEAFF.

In its sample, this clone was seen a few times. The chain is built from TRBV5-1 and TRBJ1-5; D is undetermined. Trimming stripped 0 bases from V and 0 bases from J, with 10 bases between. The germline CDR1 and CDR2 sequences are SGHRS and YFSETQ. This CDR3 is built from 16 residues. The CDR3, as DNA: TGCGCCAGCAGCTTGGACAGCGGCGATAGCAATCAGCCCCAGCATTTT. Translated, it gives CASSLDSGDSNQPQHF.

The chain employs TRBV18 and TRBJ1-6; possibly TRBD1 for D (5 bases). Germline values: CDR1 KGHSH, CDR2 LQKENI. This CDR3 spans 14 amino acids. Trimming stripped 3 bases from V and 7 bases from J, with 10 bases between. The CDR3 loop is CASSPGTPNSPLHF. Written as DNA, the CDR3 is TGTGCCAGCTCACCCGGGACGCCAAATTCACCCCTCCACTTT.

This clone has only one observation. V is TRBV25-1 and J is TRBJ2-1; 8 positions match TRBD1. CDR3 size: 14 residues. With V trimmed by 8 bases and J by 9 bases, 12 bases remained unmatched. The germline CDR1 and CDR2 sequences are MGHDK and SYGVNS. CDR3 coding DNA: TGTGCCAGCGCTGAACAGGGGGTTTTCACTGAGCAGTTCTTC. Its translation: CASAEQGVFTEQFF.

The chain links TRBV2 to TRBJ2-1; D is tentatively TRBD1 or TRBD2 (5 bases each). The V end lost 6 bases, the J end lost 3 bases, and 12 bases lay between the germline ends. Germline CDR1 reads SNHLY; CDR2 reads FYNNEI. This CDR3 is built from 14 residues. CDR3 nucleotide sequence: TGTGCCAGCAGACCCCGGGACGACTACAATGAGCAGTTCTTC. It specifies CASRPRDDYNEQFF.

This clone was seen only once. The chain has TRBV6-6 and TRBJ2-7; D remains unclear. Germline CDR1 is MNHNY and CDR2 is SVGAGI (reference sequence). V was clipped by 11 bases and J by 1 base, with 15 bases between them. The CDR3 extends over 13 amino acids. For the CDR3, the DNA is TGTGCCTCCGGAACGTCCCCGTCCTACGAGCAGTACTTC. Its translation: CASGTSPSYEQYF.

V is TRBV7-2 and J is TRBJ2-3, with 9 bases fitting TRBD2. The CDR3 is 17 residues long. CDR1 SGHTA and CDR2 FQGNSA come from the germline V gene. V gave up 2 bases and J gave up 0 bases; unmatched junction bases: 6. The CDR3 DNA sequence: TGTGCCAGCAGCTTACATCGCGGGGGGGTTAGCACAGATACGCAGTATTTT. Translated, it gives CASSLHRGGVSTDTQYF. The full variable domain, with the rest looked up from reference TRBV7-2 and TRBJ2-3, is GAGVSQSPSNKVTEKGKDVELRCDPISGHTALYWYRQSLGQGLEFLIYFQGNSAPDKSGLPSDRFSAERTGGSVSTLTIQRTQQEDSAVYLCASSLHRGGVSTDTQYFGPGTRLTVL.

This rearrangement joins TRBV9 to TRBJ2-1, with 8 bases matching TRBD2. V lost 6 bases, J lost 5 bases, and 13 bases stayed unmatched. The CDR3 has 16 residues. Germline CDR1 and CDR2: SGDLS and YYNGEE. This CDR3 reads CASTSLLAGGHNEQFF. CDR3 nucleotides: TGTGCCAGCACCTCTCTTCTCGCGGGGGGTCACAATGAGCAGTTCTTC.

V gene TRBV2 combines with J gene TRBJ1-1, with TRBD1 matching over 8 bases. Germline CDR1 and CDR2: SNHLY and FYNNEI. The V segment lost 6 bases and the J segment 3 bases; nucleotides outside the gene matches: 3. This CDR3 is 13 amino acids long. DNA of the CDR3: TGTGCCAGCAGGCAGACAGGGGACACTGAAGCTTTCTTT. Translating gives CASRQTGDTEAFF.

The chain combines TRBV14 with TRBJ1-1; D is possibly TRBD1 (5 bases). The CDR3 has 14 amino acids. CDR1 is SGHDN and CDR2 is FVKESK in the germline V gene. The V gene lost 5 bases and the J gene lost 6 bases, with 16 bases spanning the gap. The DNA for the CDR3 is TGTGCCAGCAGCTCCTGGGGCCGGGGGGCTGAAGCTTTCTTT. Its translation: CASSSWGRGAEAFF.

V is TRBV6-5 and J is TRBJ1-2, with TRBD1 matching over 8 bases. The CDR3 contains 13 residues. Looked up from germline, CDR1 is MNHEY and CDR2 is SVGAGI. V lost 5 bases to trimming and J lost 8 bases; unmatched junction nucleotides: 7. CDR3 in amino acids: CASSPLDRGGYTF. The CDR3, as DNA: TGTGCCAGCAGTCCTTTAGACAGGGGCGGCTACACCTTC.